These 25 T cell receptor beta chains originate from one sample sequenced in a study of identical twins. One entry per CDR3 protein, called by TCRdb with MiXCR from the 5' RACE reads. In the table there are hundreds of thousands of distinct CDR3 sequences, less than 25% of which are singletons. This sample was also put to use in a study of T cells expressing NK-cell markers.

The sample was CD4+ T cells sorted from blood. All receptors derive from a woman aged 18 to 35 in good health.

The V gene is TRBV3-1, the J gene TRBJ1-5; no clear D gene. The CDR3 is 16 residues long. V shed 1 base and J shed 0 bases, with 10 bases lying between them. In germline, CDR1 is LGHDT, CDR2 YNNKEL (reference sequence). The CDR3 reads CASSQGVAYSNQPQHF. The CDR3 bases are TGTGCCAGCAGCCAAGGGGTAGCTTATAGCAATCAGCCCCAGCATTTT.

This clonotype was seen a single time. The chain carries TRBV20-1 and TRBJ2-7; the match to TRBD1 covers 7 bases. Per germline, CDR1 DFQATT and CDR2 SNEGSKA (reference sequence). V dropped 6 bases and J dropped 2; count of bases not matched to a gene: 4. The CDR3 spans 12 residues. This CDR3 is CSAAGTAYEQYF. CDR3 coding DNA: TGCAGTGCCGCCGGGACAGCCTACGAGCAGTACTTC.

V gene TRBV20-1 combines with J gene TRBJ2-7; no clear D. There are 13 residues in the CDR3. Between the trimmed V and J ends, which lost 0 bases and 2 bases, there was a span of 8 bases. Looked up from germline, CDR1 is DFQATT and CDR2 is SNEGSKA (reference sequence). The CDR3: CSARDRLTYEQYF. The CDR3 nucleotides are TGCAGTGCTAGAGATAGGCTGACCTACGAGCAGTACTTC.

This clonotype came up a few times. J is TRBJ2-3 and V is TRBV5-1; TRBD1 matches 7 bases. V shed 1 base and J 1 base; nucleotides not matched to a gene: 6. Germline V gene lookup returns CDR1 SGHRS and CDR2 YFSETQ. This CDR3 has 16 amino acids. CDR3 amino acids: CASSLIGTDGTDTQYF. For the CDR3, the DNA is TGCGCCAGCAGCTTGATTGGGACAGACGGCACAGATACGCAGTATTTT.

The gene calls are TRBV7-6 and TRBJ2-2; 10 nucleotides align to TRBD2. The CDR3 totals 16 residues. CDR1 and CDR2 from the germline V gene are SGHVS and FNYEAQ. Trimming cost V 5 bases and J 6 bases; bases outside gene matches: 9. In nucleotides, the CDR3 is TGTGCCAGCAGCCCCCAAAGCGGGAGGGCCGCCGGGGAGCTGTTTTTT. Amino acid sequence: CASSPQSGRAAGELFF.

This clonotype was seen a few times. V is TRBV29-1 and J is TRBJ2-7; TRBD1 matches 7 bases. V lost 7 bases and J lost 3; bases outside the gene matches: 3. The CDR3 is 11 amino acids. CDR1 SQVTM and CDR2 ANQGSEA come from the germline V gene. The CDR3 nucleotides read TGCAGCGCCTGGACAGGCTACGAGCAGTACTTC. Its translation: CSAWTGYEQYF.

The rearrangement uses TRBV20-1 and TRBJ2-7; 7 bases match TRBD2. This CDR3 spans 15 amino acids. Germline V CDR1 and CDR2: DFQATT, SNEGSKA (reference sequence). The ends lost 0 bases at V and 4 bases at J; junction bases unmatched: 9. CDR3 nucleotide sequence: TGCAGTGCTAGAGATATGATGGGGGGGAGGTACGAGCAGTACTTC. Translated: CSARDMMGGRYEQYF.

The rearrangement joins TRBV2 to TRBJ1-1; D is unresolved. This CDR3 has 13 amino acids. Germline CDR1 reads SNHLY; CDR2 reads FYNNEI. The V gene lost 7 bases and the J gene lost 2 bases, with 11 bases spanning the gap. In DNA, the CDR3 is TGTGCCAGCACTACGACAAGAAACACTGAAGCTTTCTTT. Translation gives CASTTTRNTEAFF. Filled out from reference TRBV2 and TRBJ1-1, the complete variable domain reads EPEVTQTPSHQVTQMGQEVILRCVPISNHLYFYWYRQILGQKVEFLVSFYNNEISEKSEIFDDQFSVERPDGSNFTLKIRSTKLEDSAMYFCASTTTRNTEAFFGQGTRLTVV.

The V call is TRBV12-3 or TRBV12-4, the J call TRBJ1-1; the D is unclear. This CDR3 region has 10 residues. Trimming shortened V by 8 bases and J by 11 bases, and 12 bases separated the two germline ends. CDR3 loop: CASGRDRAFF. CDR3 coding DNA: TGTGCCAGCGGAAGGGATCGGGCTTTCTTT.

The chain combines TRBV30 with TRBJ1-4, with TRBD1 matching over 8 bases. Germline V gene data show CDR1 as GTSNPN and CDR2 as SVGIG (reference sequence). V was clipped by 2 bases and J by 8 bases; unmatched bases: 10. CDR3 length: 15 residues. This CDR3 reads CAWSSPGQVSEKLFF. In DNA form, the CDR3 reads TGTGCCTGGAGTTCTCCGGGACAGGTGTCAGAAAAACTGTTTTTT.

The sample holds a few counts of this clonotype. The chain carries TRBV20-1 and TRBJ1-1; D is possibly TRBD1 (5 bases). The CDR3 runs to 14 residues. The V gene lost 3 bases and the J gene lost 0 bases, with 11 bases spanning the gap. CDR1 is DFQATT, CDR2 SNEGSKA, per germline (reference sequence). The CDR3 DNA follows: TGCAGTGCTAGCCCAGGGCCCATGAACACTGAAGCTTTCTTT. This gives the protein CSASPGPMNTEAFF.

This clonotype was seen many times. The V and J genes are TRBV5-1 and TRBJ2-3; perhaps TRBD1 as D (6 bases). V was cut by 0 bases and J by 2 bases, with 16 bases left in between. CDR1 is SGHRS and CDR2 is YFSETQ in the germline V gene. The CDR3 runs 17 residues. CDR3 in amino acids: CASSLGAGDFSTDTQYF. The DNA of the CDR3 is TGCGCCAGCAGCTTGGGTGCAGGGGATTTTTCCACAGATACGCAGTATTTT.

The chain has TRBV12-3 or TRBV12-4 and TRBJ1-2, with D maybe TRBD1 (5 bases). V lost 6 bases and J 7 bases, leaving 18 bases between the germline ends. The CDR3 spans 14 residues. For the CDR3, the DNA is TGTGCCAGCAGCCAGAGGGTTCAGGGTAGTGGCTACACCTTC. As protein: CASSQRVQGSGYTF.

In its sample, this clonotype was seen many times. V and J are TRBV5-1 and TRBJ2-5; D gene unclear. Trimming removed 6 bases at V and 1 base at J, with 10 bases between. Germline V lookup: CDR1 SGHRS, CDR2 YFSETQ. The CDR3 contains 13 residues. The CDR3: CASTTDTQETQYF. The CDR3 DNA is TGCGCCAGCACCACCGACACCCAAGAGACCCAGTACTTC.

The rearrangement joins TRBV28 to TRBJ2-3, with 10 bases aligning to TRBD2. J lost 2 bases, V lost 5 bases, and 4 bases had no gene match. Germline V gene sequence: CDR1 MDHEN, CDR2 SYDVKM. This CDR3 region has 15 residues. The CDR3: CASSQAGGATDTQYF. CDR3 nucleotide sequence: TGTGCCAGCAGTCAAGCGGGGGGGGCCACAGATACGCAGTATTTT.

J is TRBJ2-1 and V is TRBV27, with D tentatively TRBD2 (6 bases). V dropped 1 base and J dropped 8 bases, with 15 bases sitting between them. This CDR3 is 15 amino acids long. CDR1 and CDR2 from the germline V gene are MNHEY and SMNVEV (reference sequence). In nucleotides, the CDR3 is TGTGCCAGCAGTTTATGGTTGGGAGGATCGCATGAGCAGTTCTTC. It is translated as CASSLWLGGSHEQFF.

This rearrangement joins TRBV9 to TRBJ2-7; D remains unclear. CDR3 length equals 14 residues. CDR1 is SGDLS, CDR2 YYNGEE, per germline. The V end was cut by 3 bases, the J end by 2 bases, with 12 bases between. Written as DNA, the CDR3 is TGTGCCAGCAGCGCGAAGGGATACGCCTACGAGCAGTACTTC. Translation gives CASSAKGYAYEQYF.

In its sample, this clonotype was seen once. The gene calls are TRBV12-3 or TRBV12-4 and TRBJ1-1; weak D call: TRBD1 (6 bases). The CDR3 spans 13 residues. Trimming removed 4 bases from V and 8 bases from J, with 14 bases in between. The CDR3 loop is CASSSTGTTEAFF. In DNA form, the CDR3 reads TGTGCCAGCAGTTCGACAGGTACTACCGAAGCTTTCTTT.

This clonotype appeared a few times. V gene TRBV12-3 or TRBV12-4 combines with J gene TRBJ2-5; 16 nucleotides match TRBD2. The CDR3 has 15 amino acids. Trimming removed 8 bases from V and 4 bases from J; junction bases left unmatched: 4. The CDR3 loop reads CASLGLAGGVETQYF. CDR3 nucleotide sequence: TGTGCCAGCTTGGGACTAGCGGGAGGGGTAGAGACCCAGTACTTC.

This clonotype appeared a few times. This rearrangement joins TRBV14 to TRBJ1-2, with 9 bases lining up with TRBD1. The CDR3 extends over 17 amino acids. From germline, CDR1 is SGHDN and CDR2 FVKESK. J gave up 6 bases and V 4 bases, and 15 bases lay outside the gene matches. CDR3 amino acids: CASSLQYAGTGLDGYTF. CDR3 coding DNA: TGTGCCAGCAGCCTACAATACGCCGGGACAGGGCTTGATGGCTACACCTTC.

The rearrangement uses TRBV6-2 or TRBV6-3 and TRBJ1-6; tentatively, D is TRBD1 (5 bases). V shed 2 bases and J shed 8 bases, with 16 bases lying between them. The germline V gene encodes CDR1 MNHEY and CDR2 SVGEGT. This CDR3 has 16 amino acids. The CDR3 sequence is CASSYGGGPGYSPLHF. In DNA, the CDR3 is TGTGCCAGCAGTTACGGGGGAGGTCCGGGGTATTCACCCCTCCACTTT.

This clonotype appeared a few times. This rearrangement joins TRBV3-1 to TRBJ2-3; 8 bases are shared with TRBD2. V was pared by 5 bases and J by 5 bases, with 6 bases of the junction left unmatched. The CDR3 runs 14 residues. Germline V gives CDR1 LGHDT, CDR2 YNNKEL (reference sequence). The CDR3 nucleotides read TGTGCCAGCAGCTCGCAACTAGCGGTAGATACGCAGTATTTT. Translating it yields CASSSQLAVDTQYF.

In its sample, this clonotype was seen a few times. The chain joins TRBV15 to TRBJ2-7; no definite D call. The CDR3 is made up of 13 amino acids. V lost 8 bases to trimming and J lost 3 bases, with 14 bases between them. The V gene's germline CDR1 is LNHNV and CDR2 YYDKDF (reference sequence). CDR3 protein: CATAARVDYEQYF. In nucleotides, the CDR3 is TGTGCCACCGCTGCAAGGGTCGACTACGAGCAGTACTTC.

The J gene is TRBJ1-5, the V gene TRBV7-2; a possible D gene is TRBD1 (5 bases). The CDR3 has 15 amino acids. CDR1 SGHTA and CDR2 FQGNSA come from the germline V gene. V dropped 5 bases and J dropped 4 bases, with 15 bases sitting between them. The CDR3 region is CASSRRDGQNQPQHF. The CDR3 DNA reads as TGTGCCAGCAGCCGAAGGGACGGGCAGAATCAGCCCCAGCATTTT.

V is TRBV2 and J is TRBJ1-1; D remains unclear. V lost 6 bases to trimming and J lost 4 bases, with 12 bases between them. The CDR3 contains 13 residues. Per the germline V gene, CDR1 is SNHLY and CDR2 is FYNNEI. This CDR3 is CASSAAGSTEAFF. The CDR3, as DNA: TGTGCCAGCAGCGCGGCAGGCTCCACTGAAGCTTTCTTT. Looking up the rest from reference TRBV2 and TRBJ1-1 gives the full variable domain: EPEVTQTPSHQVTQMGQEVILRCVPISNHLYFYWYRQILGQKVEFLVSFYNNEISEKSEIFDDQFSVERPDGSNFTLKIRSTKLEDSAMYFCASSAAGSTEAFFGQGTRLTVV.